Presented here are 15 T cell receptor beta chains from one specimen sequenced in a study of blood T cell repertoires in COVID-19. Generated by immunoSEQ multiplex PCR, the TCRdb table keeps only in-frame clones and is missing some. Of roughly 280,000 clones listed, about nine tenths are singletons. The specimen sequenced was peripheral blood. Receptor source: a man aged 50 or older with acute or convalescent COVID-19.

J is TRBJ1-1 and V is TRBV3-1 (or the pseudogene TRBV3-2); no reliable D call. Germline values: CDR1 LGHDT, CDR2 YNNKEL (reference sequence). The V gene lost 4 bases and the J gene lost 1 base, with 13 bases spanning the gap. This CDR3 is built from 15 residues. This chain's CDR3 is CASSPKTFGNTEAFF. The CDR3, as DNA: TGTGCCAGCAGCCCGAAGACTTTCGGGAACACTGAAGCTTTCTTT.

This clone occurred many times. The chain is built from TRBV19 and TRBJ1-5, with unresolved D. The CDR3 length is 14 residues. Germline V gene lookup returns CDR1 LNHDA and CDR2 SQIVND (reference sequence). V shed 5 bases and J shed 2 bases, with 10 bases lying between them. The DNA of the CDR3 is TGTGCCAGTAGTGATGGGAGGGGCAATCAGCCCCAGCATTTT. It is translated as CASSDGRGNQPQHF.

The V call is TRBV19, the J call TRBJ1-3; D call uncertain. Germline CDR1 and CDR2: LNHDA and SQIVND (reference sequence). V was trimmed by 3 bases and J by 2 bases, leaving 8 bases between them. The CDR3 totals 14 residues. The CDR3 reads CASSMAATGNTIYF. DNA for the CDR3: TGTGCCAGTAGTATGGCGGCAACTGGAAACACCATATATTTT.

This clone was counted a single time. The V gene is TRBV30, the J gene TRBJ2-7, with 7 bases that match TRBD1. With V trimmed by 1 base and J by 2 bases, 5 bases remained unmatched. CDR3 length equals 14 residues. From germline, CDR1 is GTSNPN and CDR2 SVGIG (reference sequence). The CDR3 loop reads CAWSARQGAYEQYF. In DNA form, the CDR3 reads TGTGCCTGGAGTGCGCGACAGGGAGCCTACGAGCAGTACTTC.

This clone has just one count. The gene calls are TRBV5-5 and TRBJ2-7; D perhaps matches TRBD1 (6 bases). Trimming left V 5 bases short and J 4 bases short, with 22 bases between. The V gene's germline CDR1 is SGHKS and CDR2 YYEKEE (reference sequence). There are 16 residues in the CDR3. The CDR3 spells CASSAPLRDKTYEQYF. In DNA form, the CDR3 reads TGTGCCAGCAGTGCCCCTCTCCGGGACAAGACGTACGAGCAGTACTTC. The full variable domain, rest sourced from reference TRBV5-5 and TRBJ2-7, is DAGVTQSPTHLIKTRGQQVTLRCSPISGHKSVSWYQQVLGQGPQFIFQYYEKEERGRGNFPDRFSARQFPNYSSELNVNALLLGDSALYLCASSAPLRDKTYEQYFGPGTRLTVT.

The chain combines TRBV27 with TRBJ2-7; 10 nucleotides align to TRBD2. The CDR3 totals 13 residues. CDR1 and CDR2 from the germline V gene are MNHEY and SMNVEV (reference sequence). After removal of 6 bases from V and 4 bases from J, the junction contained 3 bases not matched to a gene. CDR3 nucleotide sequence: TGTGCCAGCAGAGCAGCGGGGGGGTACGAGCAGTACTTC. Encoded protein: CASRAAGGYEQYF.

The chain couples TRBV7-3 to TRBJ2-1; 9 bases match TRBD1. Germline loops: CDR1 SGHTA, CDR2 FQGTGA. The CDR3 spans 17 residues. V dropped 5 bases and J dropped 8; count of bases not matched to a gene: 16. The CDR3 region has the DNA TGTGCCAGCAGCCTGTTAAATCCGGGACAGGGAGGGGATGAGCAGTTCTTC. Amino acid sequence: CASSLLNPGQGGDEQFF.

V usage is TRBV4-1 and J usage is TRBJ2-1; 7 bases map to TRBD2. The CDR3 covers 14 residues. J was trimmed by 4 bases and V by 4 bases; bases with no gene match: 4. The germline V gene has CDR1 MGHRA and CDR2 YSYEKL. The CDR3 spells CASSLLGGYNEQFF. In DNA form, the CDR3 reads TGCGCCAGCAGCCTTCTCGGGGGGTACAATGAGCAGTTCTTC.

This chain links TRBV6-6 with TRBJ1-1; D remains unclear. CDR3 length: 12 amino acids. Trimming stripped 4 bases from V and 7 bases from J, with 10 bases between. The germline V gene encodes CDR1 MNHNY and CDR2 SVGAGI (reference sequence). Written as DNA, the CDR3 is TGTGCCAGCAGTTGGGTTGAGGATGAAGCTTTCTTT. This sequence encodes CASSWVEDEAFF.

The V and J genes are TRBV5-1 and TRBJ2-5, with a possible D match to TRBD2 (6 bases). This CDR3 is built from 15 residues. The V gene's germline CDR1 is SGHRS and CDR2 YFSETQ. Trimming cost V 0 bases and J 3 bases, with 12 bases left between them. For the CDR3, the DNA is TGCGCCAGCAGCTTGGCTAGTGGCGGGAAAGAGACCCAGTACTTC. Translated, it gives CASSLASGGKETQYF.

This chain connects TRBV4-1 to TRBJ1-2; D not certain. V shed 0 bases and J shed 4 bases, with 9 bases lying between them. This CDR3 comprises 14 residues. Germline V lookup: CDR1 MGHRA, CDR2 YSYEKL. This CDR3 is CASSQDRQAYGYTF. CDR3 sequence (DNA): TGCGCCAGCAGCCAAGATCGCCAGGCCTATGGCTACACCTTC.

This clone was seen a single time. The chain combines TRBV21-1 with TRBJ1-1; the listed D gene, TRBD1, was not tested against the DNA. TRBV21-1 is recorded as a pseudogene. The CDR3 is 13 amino acids. CDR3 protein: CARDRGSNTEAFF. CDR3 sequence (DNA): TGTGCCAGAGACAGGGGTTCGAACACTGAAGCTTTCTTT.

The gene calls are TRBV5-4 and TRBJ2-2; 12 bases agree with TRBD1. V shed 4 bases and J 7 bases; nucleotides not matched to a gene: 8. In germline, CDR1 is SGHNT, CDR2 YYREEE (reference sequence). The CDR3 runs to 16 residues. CDR3 region: CASSPPGQGAGGELFF. In nucleotides, the CDR3 is TGTGCCAGCAGCCCACCGGGACAGGGGGCGGGCGGGGAGCTGTTTTTT. Combining the CDR3 with reference TRBV5-4 and TRBJ2-2 gives the whole variable domain ETGVTQSPTHLIKTRGQQVTLRCSSQSGHNTVSWYQQALGQGPQFIFQYYREEENGRGNFPPRFSGLQFPNYSSELNVNALELDDSALYLCASSPPGQGAGGELFFGEGSRLTVL.

The chain recombines TRBV10-1 with TRBJ1-1; 9 bases agree with TRBD1. Per germline, CDR1 WNHNN and CDR2 SYGVQD (reference sequence). J gave up 7 bases and V 3 bases, and 6 bases lay outside the gene matches. This CDR3 region has 14 residues. DNA for the CDR3: TGCGCCAGCAGTGAAACAGGGGGCTTGGATGAAGCTTTCTTT. Protein sequence: CASSETGGLDEAFF.

The chain uses TRBV6-4 and TRBJ1-1; no firm D call. Germline values: CDR1 MRHNA, CDR2 SNTAGT. CDR3 length equals 13 residues. Trimming took 6 bases from V and 4 from J, leaving 12 bases between them. The CDR3 DNA reads TGTGCCAGCAGCCGAAGTGGCGGCACTGAAGCTTTCTTT. It specifies CASSRSGGTEAFF.